Below, 14 T cell receptor beta chains from the same sample are listed, as sequenced in a study of response to subunit inactivated influenza vaccine. TCRdb re-called the RT-PCR reads with MiXCR, one entry per CDR3 protein. The data contain approximately 520,000 distinct CDR3 sequences, about 15% of them singletons. The specimen was CD4+ T cells sorted from PBMCs, collected less than 30 months after vaccination. The origin of the receptors is a man between 50 and 75 years old who received an inactivated influenza vaccine.

This rearrangement joins TRBV5-5 to TRBJ1-2; TRBD1 matches at 8 bases. The CDR3 runs 14 residues. V lost 4 bases and J lost 7; bases outside the gene matches: 9. Germline V gives CDR1 SGHKS, CDR2 YYEKEE (reference sequence). Here the CDR3 DNA reads TGTGCCAGCAGCCCCGGGGCAGGGGGCGGTGGCTACACCTTC. Translation: CASSPGAGGGGYTF.

The sample holds many counts of this clonotype. The CDR3 sequence is CAIASAQGIFGNEQFF. For the CDR3, the DNA is TGTGCCATCGCTTCGGCTCAGGGGATCTTTGGGAATGAGCAGTTCTTC. The chain recombines TRBV10-3 with TRBJ2-1; a possible D gene is TRBD1 (6 bases). The CDR3 consists of 16 residues. Germline loops: CDR1 ENHRY, CDR2 SYGVKD. V shed 8 bases and J shed 7 bases, with 24 bases lying between them.

This clonotype has a handful of counts. The V call is TRBV12-3 or TRBV12-4, the J call TRBJ2-1; 8 nucleotides match TRBD2. CDR3 length: 15 residues. J lost 7 bases, V lost 7 bases, and 12 bases had no gene match. The CDR3 DNA is TGTGCCAGCATCCTCGGGGGGGCCGTAGCGAATGAGCAGTTCTTC. Translation: CASILGGAVANEQFF.

The chain couples TRBV6-1 to TRBJ2-3; 7 bases match TRBD1. Trimming cost V 7 bases and J 3 bases; bases outside gene matches: 7. This CDR3 has 14 amino acids. Germline V gene lookup returns CDR1 MNHNS and CDR2 SASEGT. CDR3 region: CASKGGMVTDTQYF. Here the CDR3 DNA reads TGTGCCAGCAAAGGGGGCATGGTAACAGATACGCAGTATTTT.

This clonotype was recorded at least ten times. This sequence joins TRBV6-2 or TRBV6-3 and TRBJ1-2; D gene unclear. CDR1 is MNHEY, CDR2 SVGEGT, per germline. Deletions cut 7 bases from V and 8 bases from J, with 17 bases between. The CDR3 consists of 13 residues. The CDR3, as DNA: TGTGCCAGCACCCAGCCTGGAACAGACGGCTACACCTTC. Translated, it gives CASTQPGTDGYTF.

This clonotype was recorded a few times. The chain carries TRBV6-2 or TRBV6-3 and TRBJ2-1; D is possibly TRBD2 (6 bases). Germline-derived CDR1 and CDR2 are MNHEY and SVGEGT. The V end was cut by 5 bases, the J end by 2 bases, with 10 bases between. This CDR3 region has 14 residues. Here the CDR3 reads CASSTTSPYNEQFF. The CDR3 nucleotides are TGTGCCAGCAGTACGACTAGTCCCTACAATGAGCAGTTCTTC.

The V gene is TRBV5-1, the J gene TRBJ1-2, with 9 nucleotides matching TRBD1. The CDR3 spans 18 residues. Per the germline V gene, CDR1 is SGHRS and CDR2 is YFSETQ. After removal of 0 bases from V and 8 bases from J, the junction contained 17 bases not matched to a gene. The CDR3 here is CASSLVVNSGQGGRGYTF. The DNA of the CDR3 is TGCGCCAGCAGCTTGGTGGTAAACTCGGGACAGGGAGGAAGAGGCTACACCTTC.

The CDR3 DNA follows: TGTGCCATCAGATCTCCCGACAGGGGGCTCTACGAGCAGTACTTC. This sequence encodes CAIRSPDRGLYEQYF. The chain recombines TRBV10-3 with TRBJ2-7; 10 bases are a match to TRBD1. Looked up from germline, CDR1 is ENHRY and CDR2 is SYGVKD. V dropped 6 bases and J dropped 3; count of bases not matched to a gene: 8. CDR3 size: 15 residues.

In its sample, this clonotype was seen a few times. The chain recombines TRBV10-3 with TRBJ2-3; D gene ambiguous. Germline loops: CDR1 ENHRY, CDR2 SYGVKD. Trimming shortened V by 9 bases and J by 1 base, and 8 bases separated the two germline ends. CDR3 size: 12 residues. The CDR3 spells CAMGIGTDTQYF. The CDR3 nucleotides read TGTGCCATGGGCATAGGCACAGATACGCAGTATTTT.

This clonotype was recorded at least ten times. CDR3 nucleotides: TGTGCCAGCACCCCCGCTAGGCAGGCAGATACGCAGTATTTT. Translating gives CASTPARQADTQYF. The chain links TRBV27 to TRBJ2-3; no firm D call. The V gene lost 7 bases and the J gene lost 4 bases, with 15 bases spanning the gap. Per the germline V gene, CDR1 is MNHEY and CDR2 is SMNVEV (reference sequence). The CDR3 totals 14 residues.

V gene TRBV29-1 combines with J gene TRBJ1-1; D is unresolved. V was trimmed by 6 bases and J by 1 base, leaving 12 bases between them. This CDR3 is 13 amino acids long. Germline V gives CDR1 SQVTM, CDR2 ANQGSEA. This CDR3 is CSVAFQQNTEAFF. DNA of the CDR3: TGCAGCGTCGCCTTCCAGCAGAACACTGAAGCTTTCTTT. The full variable domain, rest sourced from reference TRBV29-1 and TRBJ1-1, is SAVISQKPSRDICQRGTSLTIQCQVDSQVTMMFWYRQQPGQSLTLIATANQGSEATYESGFVIDKFPISRPNLTFSTLTVSNMSPEDSSIYLCSVAFQQNTEAFFGQGTRLTVV.

The chain employs TRBV12-3 or TRBV12-4 and TRBJ2-1; a weak D match, TRBD2 (6 bases). V was shortened by 3 bases and J by 14 bases, with 17 bases between the two germline ends. This CDR3 has 13 residues. The CDR3 is CASSFGGSTGEFF. The CDR3 DNA is TGTGCCAGCAGTTTTGGGGGGTCCACCGGGGAGTTCTTC.

This clonotype was seen many times. The rearrangement joins TRBV20-1 to TRBJ1-1; D gene unclear. Trimming took 4 bases from V and 0 from J, leaving 12 bases between them. Per germline, CDR1 DFQATT and CDR2 SNEGSKA (reference sequence). This CDR3 region has 14 residues. The CDR3 DNA is TGCAGTGCTATACCCGGTCCGGTGAACACTGAAGCTTTCTTT. Protein sequence: CSAIPGPVNTEAFF.

The V gene is TRBV28, the J gene TRBJ2-3, with TRBD2 matching over 11 bases. The CDR3 covers 15 residues. The ends lost 5 bases at V and 2 bases at J; junction bases unmatched: 3. Germline lookup yields CDR1 MDHEN and CDR2 SYDVKM. This CDR3 is CASSLLAGDTDTQYF. In DNA, the CDR3 is TGTGCCAGCAGTCTACTAGCGGGAGACACAGATACGCAGTATTTT.